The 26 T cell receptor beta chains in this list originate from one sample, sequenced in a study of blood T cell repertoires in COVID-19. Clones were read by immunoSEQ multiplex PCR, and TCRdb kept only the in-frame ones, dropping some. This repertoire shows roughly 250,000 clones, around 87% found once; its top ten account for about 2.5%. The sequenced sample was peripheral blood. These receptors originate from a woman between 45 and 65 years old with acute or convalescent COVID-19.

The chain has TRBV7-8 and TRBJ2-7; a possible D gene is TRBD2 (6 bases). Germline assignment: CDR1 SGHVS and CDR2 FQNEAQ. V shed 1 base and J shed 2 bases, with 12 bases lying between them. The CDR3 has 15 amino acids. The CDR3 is CASSLVGGSAYEQYF. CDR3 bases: TGTGCCAGCAGCTTAGTTGGGGGGAGCGCCTACGAGCAGTACTTC.

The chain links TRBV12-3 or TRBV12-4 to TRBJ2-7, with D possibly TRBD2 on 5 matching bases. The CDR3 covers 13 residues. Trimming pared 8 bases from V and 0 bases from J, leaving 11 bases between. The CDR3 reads CASGGSYSYEQYF. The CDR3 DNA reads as TGTGCCAGCGGAGGCAGTTACTCCTACGAGCAGTACTTC.

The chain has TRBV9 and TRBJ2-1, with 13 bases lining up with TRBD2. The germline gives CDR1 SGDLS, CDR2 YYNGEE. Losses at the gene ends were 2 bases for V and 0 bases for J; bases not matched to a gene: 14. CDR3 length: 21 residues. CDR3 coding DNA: TGTGCCAGCAGCGTGGCCACCGGGACTAGCGGGATTGTGAGCTCCTACAATGAGCAGTTCTTC. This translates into CASSVATGTSGIVSSYNEQFF.

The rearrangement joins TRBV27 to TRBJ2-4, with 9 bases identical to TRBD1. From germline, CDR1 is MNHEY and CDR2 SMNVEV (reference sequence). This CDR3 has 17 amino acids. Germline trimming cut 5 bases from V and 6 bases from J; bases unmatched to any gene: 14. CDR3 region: CASSPARDRETRNIQYF. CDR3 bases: TGTGCCAGCAGTCCAGCCCGGGACAGGGAAACCAGAAACATTCAGTACTTC.

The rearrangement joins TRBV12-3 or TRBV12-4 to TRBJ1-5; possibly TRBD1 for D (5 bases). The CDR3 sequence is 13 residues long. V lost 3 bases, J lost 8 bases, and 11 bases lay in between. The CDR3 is CASSFLGGEPQHF. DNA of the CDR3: TGTGCCAGCAGTTTTCTCGGGGGAGAGCCCCAGCATTTT.

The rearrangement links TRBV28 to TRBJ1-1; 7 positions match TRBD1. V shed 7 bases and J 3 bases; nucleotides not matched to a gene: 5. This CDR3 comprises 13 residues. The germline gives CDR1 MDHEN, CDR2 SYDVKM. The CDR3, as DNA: TGTGCCAGCATCACAGGGGCGGACACTGAAGCTTTCTTT. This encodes CASITGADTEAFF.

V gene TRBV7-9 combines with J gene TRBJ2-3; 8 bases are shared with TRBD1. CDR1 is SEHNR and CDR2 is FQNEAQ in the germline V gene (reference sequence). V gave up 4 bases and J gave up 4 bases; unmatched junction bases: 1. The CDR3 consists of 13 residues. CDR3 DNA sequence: TGTGCCAGCAGCTCCAGGGGGCCAGATACGCAGTATTTT. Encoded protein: CASSSRGPDTQYF.

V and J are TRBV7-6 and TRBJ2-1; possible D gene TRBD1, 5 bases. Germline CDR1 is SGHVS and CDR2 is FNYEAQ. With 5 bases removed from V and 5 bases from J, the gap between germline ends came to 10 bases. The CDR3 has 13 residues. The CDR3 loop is CASSIRQNNEQFF. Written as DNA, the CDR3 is TGTGCCAGCAGCATTAGACAGAACAATGAGCAGTTCTTC.

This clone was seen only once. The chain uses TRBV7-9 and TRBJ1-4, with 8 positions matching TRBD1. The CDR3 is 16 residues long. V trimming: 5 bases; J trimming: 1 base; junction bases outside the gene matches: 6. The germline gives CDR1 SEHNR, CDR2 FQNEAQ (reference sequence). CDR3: CASSAGDRGTNEKLFF. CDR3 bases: TGTGCCAGCAGCGCCGGAGACAGGGGAACTAATGAAAAACTGTTTTTT. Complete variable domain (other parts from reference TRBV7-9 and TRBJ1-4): DTGVSQNPRHKITKRGQNVTFRCDPISEHNRLYWYRQTLGQGPEFLTYFQNEAQLEKSRLLSDRFSAERPKGSFSTLEIQRTEQGDSAMYLCASSAGDRGTNEKLFFGSGTQLSVL.

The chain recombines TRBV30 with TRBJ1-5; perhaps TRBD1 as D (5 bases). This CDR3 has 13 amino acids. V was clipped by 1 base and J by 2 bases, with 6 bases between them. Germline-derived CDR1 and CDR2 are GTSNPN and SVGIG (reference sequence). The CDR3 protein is CAWSGGGNQPQHF. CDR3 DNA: TGTGCCTGGAGTGGGGGGGGCAATCAGCCCCAGCATTTT.

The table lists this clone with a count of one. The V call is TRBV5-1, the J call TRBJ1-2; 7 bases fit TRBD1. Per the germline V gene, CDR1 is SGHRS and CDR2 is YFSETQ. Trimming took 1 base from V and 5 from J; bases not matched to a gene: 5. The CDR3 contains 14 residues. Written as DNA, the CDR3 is TGCGCCAGCAGCTTGTACAGGGGCCAATATGGCTACACCTTC. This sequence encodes CASSLYRGQYGYTF. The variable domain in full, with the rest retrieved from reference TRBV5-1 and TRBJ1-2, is KAGVTQTPRYLIKTRGQQVTLSCSPISGHRSVSWYQQTPGQGLQFLFEYFSETQRNKGNFPGRFSGRQFSNSRSEMNVSTLELGDSALYLCASSLYRGQYGYTFGSGTRLTVV.

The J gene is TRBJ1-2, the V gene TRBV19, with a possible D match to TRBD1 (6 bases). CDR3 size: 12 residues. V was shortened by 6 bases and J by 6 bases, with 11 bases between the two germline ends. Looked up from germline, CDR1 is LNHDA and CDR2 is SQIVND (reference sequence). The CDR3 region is CASSFQGNGYTF. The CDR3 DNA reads TGTGCCAGTAGCTTCCAGGGGAATGGCTACACCTTC.

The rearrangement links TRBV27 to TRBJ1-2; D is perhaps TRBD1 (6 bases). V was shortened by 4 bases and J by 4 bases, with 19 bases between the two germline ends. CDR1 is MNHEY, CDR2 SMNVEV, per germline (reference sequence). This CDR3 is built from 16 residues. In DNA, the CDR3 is TGTGCCAGCAGTTCCCGGGGGCGGGGGAAACCCTATGGCTACACCTTC. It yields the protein CASSSRGRGKPYGYTF.

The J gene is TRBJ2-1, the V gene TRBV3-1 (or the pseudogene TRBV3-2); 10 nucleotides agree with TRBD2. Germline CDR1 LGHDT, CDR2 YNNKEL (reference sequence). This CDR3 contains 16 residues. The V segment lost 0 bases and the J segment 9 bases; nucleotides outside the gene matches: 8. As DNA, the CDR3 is TGTGCCAGCAGCCAAGAAGTCGGGACTAGCGTTAGTGAGCAGTTCTTC. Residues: CASSQEVGTSVSEQFF.

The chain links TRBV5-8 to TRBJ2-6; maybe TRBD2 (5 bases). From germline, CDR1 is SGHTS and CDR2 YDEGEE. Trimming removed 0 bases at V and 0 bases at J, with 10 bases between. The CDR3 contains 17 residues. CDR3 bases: TGTGCCAGCAGCTTGGCGGGGTCAGTCTCTGGGGCCAACGTCCTGACTTTC. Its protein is CASSLAGSVSGANVLTF.

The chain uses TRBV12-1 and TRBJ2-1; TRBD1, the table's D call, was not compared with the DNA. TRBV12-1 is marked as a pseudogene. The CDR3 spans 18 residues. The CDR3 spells CASSCHRPTGQEASEQFF. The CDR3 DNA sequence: TGTGCCAGCAGCTGCCACCGACCTACGGGACAGGAGGCTAGTGAGCAGTTCTTC.

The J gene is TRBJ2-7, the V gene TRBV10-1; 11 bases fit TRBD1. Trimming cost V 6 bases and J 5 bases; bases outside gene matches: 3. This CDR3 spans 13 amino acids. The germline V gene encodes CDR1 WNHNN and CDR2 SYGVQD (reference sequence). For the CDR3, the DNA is TGCGCCAGCAGATGGGGACAGGGGGACGAGCAGTACTTC. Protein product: CASRWGQGDEQYF.

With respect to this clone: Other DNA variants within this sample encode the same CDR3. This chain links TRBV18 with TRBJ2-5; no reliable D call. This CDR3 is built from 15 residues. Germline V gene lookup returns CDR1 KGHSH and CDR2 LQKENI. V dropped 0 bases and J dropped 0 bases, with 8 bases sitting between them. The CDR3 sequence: CASSPPGRNQETQYF. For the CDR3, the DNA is TGTGCCAGCTCACCACCGGGCCGCAACCAAGAGACCCAGTACTTC.

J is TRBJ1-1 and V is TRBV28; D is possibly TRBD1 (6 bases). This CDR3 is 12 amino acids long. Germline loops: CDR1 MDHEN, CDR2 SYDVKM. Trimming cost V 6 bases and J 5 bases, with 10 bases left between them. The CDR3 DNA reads TGTGCCAGCAGCCCAACAGGGACTGAAGCTTTCTTT. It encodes CASSPTGTEAFF.

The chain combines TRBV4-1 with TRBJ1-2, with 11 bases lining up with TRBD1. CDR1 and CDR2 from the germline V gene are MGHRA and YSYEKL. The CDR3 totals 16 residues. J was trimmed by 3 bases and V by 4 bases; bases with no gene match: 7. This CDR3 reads CASSLLGDRGDYGYTF. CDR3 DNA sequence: TGCGCCAGCAGCCTCCTGGGGGACAGGGGGGACTATGGCTACACCTTC.

For the CDR3, the DNA is TGTGCCAGCAGCGTAGATGTACTAGCGACTTGGTACGAGCAGTACTTC. It yields the protein CASSVDVLATWYEQYF. The chain combines TRBV9 with TRBJ2-7; TRBD2 matches at 7 bases. Germline V gene data show CDR1 as SGDLS and CDR2 as YYNGEE. The CDR3 length is 16 residues. Trimming removed 0 bases from V and 4 bases from J; junction bases left unmatched: 10.

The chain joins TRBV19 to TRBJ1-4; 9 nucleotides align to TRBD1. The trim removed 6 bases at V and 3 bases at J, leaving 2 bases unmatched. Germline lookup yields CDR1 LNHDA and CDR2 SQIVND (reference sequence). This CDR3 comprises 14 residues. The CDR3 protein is CASSWTGANEKLFF. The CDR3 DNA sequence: TGTGCCAGTAGCTGGACAGGGGCTAATGAAAAACTGTTTTTT.

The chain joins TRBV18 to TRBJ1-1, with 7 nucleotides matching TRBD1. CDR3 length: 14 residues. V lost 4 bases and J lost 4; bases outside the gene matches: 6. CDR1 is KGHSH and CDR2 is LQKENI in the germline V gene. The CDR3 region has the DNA TGTGCCAGCTCACTGAGCCGGGACAGCACTGAAGCTTTCTTT. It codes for CASSLSRDSTEAFF. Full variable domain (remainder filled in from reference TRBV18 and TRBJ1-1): NAGVMQNPRHLVRRRGQEARLRCSPMKGHSHVYWYRQLPEEGLKFMVYLQKENIIDESGMPKERFSAEFPKEGPSILRIQQVVRGDSAAYFCASSLSRDSTEAFFGQGTRLTVV.

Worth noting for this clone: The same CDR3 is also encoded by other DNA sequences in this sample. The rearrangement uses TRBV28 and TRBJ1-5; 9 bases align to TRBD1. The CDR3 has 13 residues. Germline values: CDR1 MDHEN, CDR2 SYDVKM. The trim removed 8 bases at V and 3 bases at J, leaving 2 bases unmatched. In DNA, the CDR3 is TGTGCCAGCCGGGACAGGGTCAATCAGCCCCAGCATTTT. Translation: CASRDRVNQPQHF.

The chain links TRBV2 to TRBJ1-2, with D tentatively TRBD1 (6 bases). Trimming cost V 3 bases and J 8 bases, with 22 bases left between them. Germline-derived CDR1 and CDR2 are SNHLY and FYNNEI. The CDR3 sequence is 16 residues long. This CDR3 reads CASSERAGDVGFGYTF. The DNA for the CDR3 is TGTGCCAGCAGTGAGCGGGCAGGGGACGTCGGATTCGGCTACACCTTC.

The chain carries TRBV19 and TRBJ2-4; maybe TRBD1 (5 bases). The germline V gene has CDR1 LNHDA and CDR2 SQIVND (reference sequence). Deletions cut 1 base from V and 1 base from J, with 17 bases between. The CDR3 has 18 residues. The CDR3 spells CASSIGQKNSVAKNIQYF. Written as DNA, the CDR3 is TGTGCCAGTAGTATAGGACAGAAAAATAGTGTGGCCAAAAACATTCAGTACTTC.